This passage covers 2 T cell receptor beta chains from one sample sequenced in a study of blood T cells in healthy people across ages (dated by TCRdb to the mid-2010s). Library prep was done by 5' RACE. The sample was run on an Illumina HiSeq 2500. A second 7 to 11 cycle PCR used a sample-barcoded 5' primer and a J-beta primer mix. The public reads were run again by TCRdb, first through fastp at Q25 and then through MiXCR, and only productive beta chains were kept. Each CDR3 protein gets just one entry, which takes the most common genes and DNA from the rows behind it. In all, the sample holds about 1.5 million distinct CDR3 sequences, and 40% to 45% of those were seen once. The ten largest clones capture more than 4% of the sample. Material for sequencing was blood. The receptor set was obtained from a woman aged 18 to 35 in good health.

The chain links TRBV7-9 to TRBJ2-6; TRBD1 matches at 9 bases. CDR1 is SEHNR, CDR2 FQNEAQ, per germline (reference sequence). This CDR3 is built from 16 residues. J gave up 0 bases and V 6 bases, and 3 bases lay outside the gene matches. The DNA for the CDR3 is TGTGCCAGCAGGGGGACAGGGACCTCTGGGGCCAACGTCCTGACTTTC. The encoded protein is CASRGTGTSGANVLTF.

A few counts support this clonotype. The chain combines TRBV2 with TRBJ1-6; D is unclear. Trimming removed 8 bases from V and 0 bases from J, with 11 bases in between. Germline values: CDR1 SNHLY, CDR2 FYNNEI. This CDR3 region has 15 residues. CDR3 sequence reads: CASQEGSSYNSPLHF. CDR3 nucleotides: TGTGCCAGCCAAGAAGGGAGCTCCTATAATTCACCCCTCCACTTT.